This section outlines one T cell receptor (beta chain) sequence together with its context. Its antigen remains unidentified. No per-base quality is available; no much larger clone lies one base away. TCRbeta CDR3 regions were amplified from genomic DNA by means of the immunoSEQ Assay, a bias-controlled multiplex PCR. The original methods were these. The number of nucleated cells in each sample was estimated from the amplification of reference gene primers within the assay. To quantify the absolute abundance of each unique TCRbeta CDR3 rearrangement, sequence reads were collapsed and filtered. For each sample, productive Simpson clonality was calculated as the square root of Simpson's diversity index over productive rearrangements. TCRdb carries this immuneACCESS record with in-frame sequences only. Its versions omit some clonotypes, under half of them owing to an unresolved V gene in the studies checked, with the rest unexplained. From that table come the V and J calls and clone size; the DNA was used to work out D and trimming. A total of around 250,000 clones appear in this sample, approximately 82% of them only once. 5.7% of the sample belongs to the ten largest clones.

Trimming takes 7 bases from V and 0 bases from J, and the germline ends sit 16 bases apart. Taken from cysteine to phenylalanine, the CDR3 has 16 residues. Only CDR3 DNA remains: 48 bases, in frame from the first base. CDR1 MDHEN and CDR2 SYDVKM were looked up in the germline V gene. These data are taken from a study of blood T cell repertoires in COVID-19 (dated by TCRdb to 2020 to 2021). About the full investigation: The collaborator samples originated in the United States, Italy and Spain and spanned the acute and convalescent phases of COVID-19. Where available, HLA class I and class II types were obtained from metadata supplied by the sample provider rather than from assay-based typing. The repertoires were released in a freely available public database intended as a resource for research on the immune response to SARS-CoV-2. The samples were drawn from the first 160 participants of the ongoing ImmuneRACE study and from under 1,500 subjects provided by 6 global collaborators. Nearly every sample came with metadata listing a de-identified subject ID, COVID-19 status, age in years and sex. The material from the prospective study consisted of cDNA or gDNA derived from T cells, B-cell-depleted T cells, or PBMCs. The dataset comprised deeply sampled blood TCRbeta repertoires from subjects exposed to, actively infected with, or recovered from COVID-19. The paper as a whole reports these results and caveats: The quantity of clinical and demographic metadata differed by source and by participant and was supplied without curation.

Collaborating institutions collected whole blood in K2EDTA tubes following their own protocols. For TCRbeta analysis, collaborator samples were shipped as frozen whole blood, as isolated PBMCs, or as DNA extracted from either sample type. Sequencing was carried out using peripheral blood. The rearranged segments are TRBV28 and TRBJ2-1, with no reliable assignment of the D segment. This receptor was obtained from an elderly man with acute or convalescent COVID-19. The nucleotide sequence is TGTGCCAGCACCACCCCATCACCGGTCTCCTACAATGAGCAGTTCTTC. It translates to CASTTPSPVSYNEQFF.